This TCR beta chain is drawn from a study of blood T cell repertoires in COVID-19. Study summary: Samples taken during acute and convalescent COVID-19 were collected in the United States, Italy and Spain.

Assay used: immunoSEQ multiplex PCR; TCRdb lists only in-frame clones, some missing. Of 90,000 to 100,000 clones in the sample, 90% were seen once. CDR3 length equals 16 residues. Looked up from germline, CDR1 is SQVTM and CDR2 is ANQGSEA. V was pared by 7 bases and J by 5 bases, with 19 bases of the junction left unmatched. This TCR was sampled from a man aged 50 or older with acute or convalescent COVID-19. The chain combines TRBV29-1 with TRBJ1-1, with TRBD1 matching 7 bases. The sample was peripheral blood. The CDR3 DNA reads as TGCAGCGCAATGTCCGACAGGGCCCAACGGGGGACTGAAGCTTTCTTT. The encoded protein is CSAMSDRAQRGTEAFF.